This T cell receptor (beta chain) stems from a study of shared clonotypes between healthy human individuals. Study at large: Serving as donors were two women and a few men, whose ages spanned 18 to 49. Findings of the study overall: In a few donors, around 5.5% of naive CD4 clonotypes appeared in common.

On this clone: What it binds is unknown.

TCRdb's table, derived via immunoSEQ multiplex PCR, lists solely in-frame clones and lacks some. The table records under 850,000 clones, over 55% of them present only once. Germline CDR1 is LGHNA and CDR2 is YNFKEQ. Between the trimmed V and J ends, which lost 4 bases and 0 bases, there was a span of 8 bases. The CDR3 loop spans 14 amino acids. The gene calls are TRBV4-2 and TRBJ2-3; D remains ambiguous. This TCR derives from a woman younger than 45 in good health. The specimen was memory CD4+ T cells sorted from blood. Subset here: CD45RA-negative fraction. The DNA of the CDR3 is TGTGCCAGCAGCCTCGGAGCGAGCACAGATACGCAGTATTTT. Protein product: CASSLGASTDTQYF.